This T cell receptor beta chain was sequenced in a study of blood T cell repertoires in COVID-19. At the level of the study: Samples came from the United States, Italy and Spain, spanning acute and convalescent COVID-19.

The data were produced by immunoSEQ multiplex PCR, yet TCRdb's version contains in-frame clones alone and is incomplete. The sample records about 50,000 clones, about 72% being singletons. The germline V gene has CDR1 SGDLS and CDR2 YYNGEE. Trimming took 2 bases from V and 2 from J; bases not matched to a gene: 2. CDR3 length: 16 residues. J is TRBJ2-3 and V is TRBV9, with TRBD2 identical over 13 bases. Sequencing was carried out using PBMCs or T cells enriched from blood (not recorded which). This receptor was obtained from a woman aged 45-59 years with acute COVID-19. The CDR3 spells CASSVTSGGYTDTQYF. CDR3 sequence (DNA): TGTGCCAGCAGCGTGACTAGCGGGGGGTACACAGATACGCAGTATTTT. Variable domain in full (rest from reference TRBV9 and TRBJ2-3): DSGVTQTPKHLITATGQRVTLRCSPRSGDLSVYWYQQSLDQGLQFLIQYYNGEERAKGNILERFSAQQFPDLHSELNLSSLELGDSALYFCASSVTSGGYTDTQYFGPGTRLTVL.